Below, one T cell receptor beta chain is given with its context. Generated by immunoSEQ multiplex PCR, the TCRdb table keeps only in-frame clones and is missing some. The sample holds around 220,000 clones, approximately 86% seen once. The CDR3 runs to 14 residues. Germline CDR1 reads LNHDA; CDR2 reads SQIVND (reference sequence). The V gene lost 3 bases and the J gene lost 10 bases, with 16 bases spanning the gap. This record belongs to a study of blood T cell repertoires in COVID-19. Looking at the study overall: COVID-19 samples, acute and convalescent, were from the United States, Italy and Spain. Sources were T cells, B-cell-depleted T cells, or PBMCs; the material itself was cDNA or gDNA.

The source of this sequence is an elderly woman with active or convalescent COVID-19. The V and J genes are TRBV19 and TRBJ2-1; possibly TRBD1 for D (7 bases). Input material: peripheral blood. The CDR3 here is CASSISGGGWEQFF. CDR3 DNA: TGTGCCAGTAGTATCTCTGGAGGGGGCTGGGAGCAGTTCTTC.